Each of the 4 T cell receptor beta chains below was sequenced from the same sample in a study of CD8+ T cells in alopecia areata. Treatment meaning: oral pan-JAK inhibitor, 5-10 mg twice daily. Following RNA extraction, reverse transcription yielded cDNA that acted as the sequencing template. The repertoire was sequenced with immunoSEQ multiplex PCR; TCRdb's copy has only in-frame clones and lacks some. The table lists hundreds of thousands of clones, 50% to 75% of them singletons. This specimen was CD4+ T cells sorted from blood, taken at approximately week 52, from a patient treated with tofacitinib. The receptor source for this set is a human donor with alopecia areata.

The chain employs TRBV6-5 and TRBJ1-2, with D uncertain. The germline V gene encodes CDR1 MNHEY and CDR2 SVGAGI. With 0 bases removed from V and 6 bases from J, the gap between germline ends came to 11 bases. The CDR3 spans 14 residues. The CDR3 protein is CASSYSGPADGYTF. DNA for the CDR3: TGTGCCAGCAGTTACTCCGGGCCGGCGGATGGCTACACCTTC.

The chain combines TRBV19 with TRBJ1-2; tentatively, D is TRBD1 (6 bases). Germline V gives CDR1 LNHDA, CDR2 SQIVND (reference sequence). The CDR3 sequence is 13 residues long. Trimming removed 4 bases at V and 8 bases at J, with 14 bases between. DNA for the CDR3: TGTGCCAGTAGTACAGGGGTGCCGTACGGCTACACCTTC. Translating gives CASSTGVPYGYTF.

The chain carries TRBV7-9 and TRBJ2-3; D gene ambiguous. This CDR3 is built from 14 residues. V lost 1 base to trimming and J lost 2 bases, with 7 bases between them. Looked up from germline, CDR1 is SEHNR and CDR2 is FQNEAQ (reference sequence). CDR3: CASSLELSTDTQYF. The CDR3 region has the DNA TGTGCCAGCAGCTTAGAGCTATCCACAGATACGCAGTATTTT.

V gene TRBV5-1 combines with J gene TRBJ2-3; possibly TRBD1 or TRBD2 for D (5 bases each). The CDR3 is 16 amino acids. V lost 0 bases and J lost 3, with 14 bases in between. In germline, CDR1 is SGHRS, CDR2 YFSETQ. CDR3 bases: TGCGCCAGCAGCTTGGCCGCCGGGGCTCCAACAGATACGCAGTATTTT. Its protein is CASSLAAGAPTDTQYF.